This T cell receptor beta chain was retrieved from a study of blood T cells in healthy people across ages. Study-wide results and caveats: CMV status of donors was unknown, possibly confounding expanded clonotype changes.

Germline V gives CDR1 SEHNR, CDR2 FQNEAQ (reference sequence). Trimming took off 4 bases at V and 4 bases at J, with 14 bases between the two ends. This CDR3 has 15 amino acids. Then a second PCR, running about 6 to 11 cycles, was carried out with a sample-barcoded 5' primer and a J-beta primer mix. Each cDNA molecule, via a template-switch adaptor with 12 random nucleotides, was tagged. MiXCR, applied by TCRdb to the 5' RACE reads, yields one record per CDR3 protein. The table shows hundreds of thousands of distinct CDR3 sequences, with roughly 32% occurring only once. At least ten counts were recorded for this clonotype. Antigen specificity is unknown.

The sequence derives from a woman aged 80 or older in good health. The rearrangement uses TRBV7-9 and TRBJ2-1; weak D call: TRBD2 (5 bases). Sequenced: blood. As DNA, the CDR3 is TGTGCCAGCAGCTCCCGGAGGACCTCATACAATGAGCAGTTCTTC. Amino acids: CASSSRRTSYNEQFF.